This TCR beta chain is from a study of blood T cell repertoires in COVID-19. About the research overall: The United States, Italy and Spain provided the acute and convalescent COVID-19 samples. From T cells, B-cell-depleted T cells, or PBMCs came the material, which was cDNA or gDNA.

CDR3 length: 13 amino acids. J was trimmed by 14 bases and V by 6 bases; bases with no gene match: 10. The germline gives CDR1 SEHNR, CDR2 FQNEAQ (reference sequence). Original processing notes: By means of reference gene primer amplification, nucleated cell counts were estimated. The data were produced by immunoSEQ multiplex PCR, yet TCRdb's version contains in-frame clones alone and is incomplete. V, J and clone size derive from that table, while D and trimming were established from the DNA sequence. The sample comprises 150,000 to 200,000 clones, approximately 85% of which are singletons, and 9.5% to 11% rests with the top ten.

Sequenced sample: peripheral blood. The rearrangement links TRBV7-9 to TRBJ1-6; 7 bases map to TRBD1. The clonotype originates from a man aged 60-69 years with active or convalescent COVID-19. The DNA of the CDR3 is TGTGCCAGCAGTCGTCAGGGGGGTGGGGCCCTCCACTTT. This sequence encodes CASSRQGGGALHF.